These 27 T cell receptor beta chains came from one sample sequenced in a study of CD4 T cells in relation to SARS-CoV-2 and coronaviruses. Antigens for these TCRs are unknown. Method: immunoSEQ multiplex PCR; TCRdb's copy keeps in-frame clones and lacks some. This sample has about 21,000 clones, with 74% found just once. Unexposed donor CD4+ T cells date from about 2010-2019, before the COVID-19 pandemic. The cells were cultured for 10 days before CD4+ T cells were isolated. Sequencing used CD4+ T cells from PBMCs, cultured in vitro. These receptors were collected from a human donor in good health.

This chain links TRBV28 with TRBJ2-1; TRBD1 might be the D (5 bases). The length of the CDR3 is 17 residues. From germline, CDR1 is MDHEN and CDR2 SYDVKM. V was cut by 6 bases and J by 0 bases, with 18 bases left in between. The CDR3 DNA follows: TGTGCCAGCAGCAAGGGGTCCCACCTCAGCTCCTACAATGAGCAGTTCTTC. Translated, it gives CASSKGSHLSSYNEQFF.

The chain joins TRBV30 to TRBJ1-4; a weak D match, TRBD1 (5 bases). Per the germline V gene, CDR1 is GTSNPN and CDR2 is SVGIG (reference sequence). Trimming took 0 bases from V and 7 from J, leaving 12 bases between them. This CDR3 is built from 14 residues. CDR3 residues: CAWSVPPGVEKLFF. In nucleotides, the CDR3 is TGTGCCTGGAGTGTACCGCCGGGGGTTGAAAAACTGTTTTTT. Together with reference TRBV30 and TRBJ1-4, the CDR3 gives the full variable domain: SQTIHQWPATLVQPVGSPLSLECTVEGTSNPNLYWYRQAAGRGLQLLFYSVGIGQISSEVPQNLSASRPQDRQFILSSKKLLLSDSGFYLCAWSVPPGVEKLFFGSGTQLSVL.

This clone has more than one count but fewer than ten. The rearrangement links TRBV6-6 to TRBJ2-7; D may be TRBD2 (5 bases). V shed 8 bases and J shed 2 bases, with 13 bases lying between them. Looked up from germline, CDR1 is MNHNY and CDR2 is SVGAGI (reference sequence). The CDR3 loop spans 13 amino acids. CDR3: CASARVPTYEQYF. The CDR3 DNA sequence: TGTGCCAGCGCGCGGGTTCCGACCTACGAGCAGTACTTC.

The chain has TRBV28 and TRBJ1-5; the D gene is possibly TRBD1 (5 bases). CDR1 and CDR2 from the germline V gene are MDHEN and SYDVKM. V was shortened by 3 bases and J by 9 bases, with 18 bases between the two germline ends. The CDR3 has 15 residues. In nucleotides, the CDR3 is TGTGCCAGCAGTTTTGGGCAGGGCTACGGAAGGCCCCAGCATTTT. Residues: CASSFGQGYGRPQHF.

This clone was seen more than once but under ten times. This sequence joins TRBV27 and TRBJ1-5; 8 nucleotides match TRBD1. The germline CDR1 and CDR2 sequences are MNHEY and SMNVEV (reference sequence). This CDR3 has 16 residues. The trim removed 7 bases at V and 3 bases at J, leaving 11 bases unmatched. CDR3 sequence: CASKGGGTGNNQPQHF. As DNA, the CDR3 is TGTGCCAGCAAAGGGGGTGGGACAGGAAACAATCAGCCCCAGCATTTT.

The chain combines TRBV11-3 with TRBJ2-7; no firm D call. Germline-derived CDR1 and CDR2 are SGHNT and YENEEA. The CDR3 totals 13 residues. The V end lost 5 bases, the J end lost 4 bases, and 12 bases lay between the germline ends. CDR3 sequence: CASSRLPFYEQYF. Here the CDR3 DNA reads TGTGCCAGCAGCCGACTCCCCTTTTACGAGCAGTACTTC.

The V gene is TRBV5-4, the J gene TRBJ2-2, with D perhaps matching TRBD1 (6 bases). Trimming shortened V by 5 bases and J by 4 bases, and 12 bases separated the two germline ends. This CDR3 has 14 residues. The germline V gene encodes CDR1 SGHNT and CDR2 YYREEE (reference sequence). This chain's CDR3 is CASSPGTLTGELFF. CDR3 nucleotides: TGTGCCAGCAGTCCCGGGACACTCACCGGGGAGCTGTTTTTT.

This chain joins TRBV19 and TRBJ2-3; maybe TRBD1 (7 bases). The CDR3 has 16 amino acids. Trimming left V 1 base short and J 6 bases short, with 17 bases between. The germline V gene has CDR1 LNHDA and CDR2 SQIVND (reference sequence). CDR3 DNA: TGTGCCAGTAGTATAGGGTTTCAGGGGGGAACGGATACGCAGTATTTT. Its translation: CASSIGFQGGTDTQYF.

The chain joins TRBV11-3 to TRBJ2-3; 8 nucleotides match TRBD2. CDR3 length: 15 residues. CDR1 is SGHNT, CDR2 YENEEA, per germline. V gave up 5 bases and J gave up 2 bases; unmatched junction bases: 6. The CDR3 protein is CASSPSGGPTDTQYF. In DNA, the CDR3 is TGTGCCAGCAGCCCCAGCGGGGGCCCCACAGATACGCAGTATTTT.

V gene TRBV27 combines with J gene TRBJ1-1, with D possibly matching TRBD1 (5 bases). V lost 11 bases and J lost 0, with 16 bases in between. The CDR3 is 14 residues long. Germline V gives CDR1 MNHEY, CDR2 SMNVEV (reference sequence). The chain's CDR3 is CASRRGGMNTEAFF. CDR3 in DNA: TGTGCCTCCCGACGGGGGGGAATGAACACTGAAGCTTTCTTT.

This chain joins TRBV11-2 and TRBJ2-1, with D possibly TRBD2 on 6 matching bases. The germline V and J ends were trimmed by 3 bases and 15 bases, with 21 bases remaining between them. The CDR3 extends over 14 amino acids. Looked up from germline, CDR1 is SGHAT and CDR2 is FQNNGV. The chain's CDR3 is CASSFSLGTPDGFF. CDR3 DNA: TGTGCCAGCAGCTTCTCTCTAGGGACTCCCGATGGGTTCTTC. Looking up the rest from reference TRBV11-2 and TRBJ2-1 gives the full variable domain: EAGVAQSPRYKIIEKRQSVAFWCNPISGHATLYWYQQILGQGPKLLIQFQNNGVVDDSQLPKDRFSAERLKGVDSTLKIQPAKLEDSAVYLCASSFSLGTPDGFFGPGTRLTVL.

The genes are TRBV11-2 and TRBJ1-2; 10 nucleotides align to TRBD1. Unmatched junction bases numbered 2, after V lost 3 bases and J lost 4 bases. CDR3 size: 14 residues. Per germline, CDR1 SGHAT and CDR2 FQNNGV. The CDR3 here is CASSFGQGGYGYTF. The CDR3 nucleotides are TGTGCCAGCAGCTTTGGACAGGGGGGCTATGGCTACACCTTC.

The gene calls are TRBV5-1 and TRBJ2-1, with 14 bases that match TRBD2. This CDR3 has 17 residues. With 4 bases clipped from V and 9 bases from J, the junction kept 12 bases outside the gene matches. Germline CDR1 is SGHRS and CDR2 is YFSETQ. This CDR3 is CASSVTGTSGSSSEQFF. DNA of the CDR3: TGCGCCAGCAGCGTGACCGGGACTAGCGGGAGTTCTAGTGAGCAGTTCTTC. Combining the CDR3 with reference TRBV5-1 and TRBJ2-1 gives the whole variable domain KAGVTQTPRYLIKTRGQQVTLSCSPISGHRSVSWYQQTPGQGLQFLFEYFSETQRNKGNFPGRFSGRQFSNSRSEMNVSTLELGDSALYLCASSVTGTSGSSSEQFFGPGTRLTVL.

The chain has TRBV6-6 and TRBJ2-7, with TRBD2 matching over 8 bases. Germline CDR1 MNHNY, CDR2 SVGAGI (reference sequence). The CDR3 totals 14 residues. Germline trimming cut 0 bases from V and 5 bases from J; bases unmatched to any gene: 3. CDR3: CASSYSRLAHEQYF. The CDR3 DNA is TGTGCCAGCAGTTACTCCCGACTAGCGCACGAGCAGTACTTC.

V usage is TRBV25-1 and J usage is TRBJ2-2, with TRBD2 identical over 12 bases. The germline V gene encodes CDR1 MGHDK and CDR2 SYGVNS. Losses at the gene ends were 3 bases for V and 0 bases for J; bases not matched to a gene: 2. This CDR3 region has 17 residues. CDR3 coding DNA: TGTGCCAGCAGTGACCCTAGCGGGAGGGCGAACACCGGGGAGCTGTTTTTT. This encodes CASSDPSGRANTGELFF. Together with reference TRBV25-1 and TRBJ2-2, the CDR3 gives the full variable domain: EADIYQTPRYLVIGTGKKITLECSQTMGHDKMYWYQQDPGMELHLIHYSYGVNSTEKGDLSSESTVSRIRTEHFPLTLESARPSHTSQYLCASSDPSGRANTGELFFGEGSRLTVL.

The V gene is TRBV19, the J gene TRBJ2-1; the match to TRBD2 covers 10 bases. Germline V gives CDR1 LNHDA, CDR2 SQIVND (reference sequence). V trimming: 4 bases; J trimming: 5 bases; junction bases outside the gene matches: 11. The CDR3 is made up of 17 amino acids. The DNA of the CDR3 is TGTGCCAGTAGTAAAGGTTTTACAGCGGGAGGGAACAATGAGCAGTTCTTC. Its protein is CASSKGFTAGGNNEQFF.

The gene calls are TRBV7-8 and TRBJ1-3; D remains ambiguous. There are 14 residues in the CDR3. CDR1 and CDR2 from the germline V gene are SGHVS and FQNEAQ. V was trimmed by 5 bases and J by 4 bases, leaving 12 bases between them. The CDR3 region has the DNA TGTGCCAGCAGCCAGGACGGACTGGGAAACACCATATATTTT. Translating gives CASSQDGLGNTIYF.

The CDR3 DNA reads as TGTGCCAGCAGCACTAGCGGGAGCTCCTACAATGAGCAGTTCTTC. Residues: CASSTSGSSYNEQFF. The chain uses TRBV6-5 and TRBJ2-1, with 11 positions matching TRBD2. The CDR3 consists of 15 residues. V lost 6 bases, J lost 0 bases, and 1 base stayed unmatched. The germline V gene encodes CDR1 MNHEY and CDR2 SVGAGI.

The chain carries TRBV5-6 and TRBJ1-5; D is ambiguous. Trimming removed 4 bases from V and 4 bases from J, with 9 bases in between. The germline V gene encodes CDR1 SGHDT and CDR2 YYEEEE. This CDR3 spans 13 amino acids. The CDR3 sequence is CASSAGGNQPQHF. The CDR3 region has the DNA TGTGCCAGCAGCGCGGGAGGTAATCAGCCCCAGCATTTT.

This clone was counted between two and nine times. This chain joins TRBV7-9 and TRBJ2-7; a possible D gene is TRBD2 (6 bases). V gave up 0 bases and J gave up 6 bases, with 9 bases separating them. The CDR3 has 13 amino acids. Per germline, CDR1 SEHNR and CDR2 FQNEAQ (reference sequence). CDR3 bases: TGTGCCAGCAGCTTAGCGCTGGGGGGCGAGCAGTACTTC. It translates to CASSLALGGEQYF.

The V call is TRBV4-2, the J call TRBJ2-7; D ambiguous. This CDR3 region has 14 residues. CDR1 and CDR2 from the germline V gene are LGHNA and YNFKEQ. V lost 2 bases and J lost 1, with 9 bases in between. The CDR3 nucleotides read TGTGCCAGCAGCCAAAAGGTGGGATCCTACGAGCAGTACTTC. Protein: CASSQKVGSYEQYF.

Only one count was recorded for this clone. This chain uses TRBV5-1 with TRBJ2-7; D not certain. The V gene's germline CDR1 is SGHRS and CDR2 YFSETQ. The CDR3 spans 13 residues. With 5 bases removed from V and 2 bases from J, the gap between germline ends came to 11 bases. The CDR3 here is CASSGQLPYEQYF. CDR3 sequence (DNA): TGCGCCAGCAGTGGGCAGCTACCCTACGAGCAGTACTTC.

This rearrangement joins TRBV5-5 to TRBJ1-2; D unresolved. This CDR3 has 13 amino acids. The ends were cut back, 0 bases at V and 3 bases at J, with 6 bases in the middle. Germline-derived CDR1 and CDR2 are SGHKS and YYEKEE (reference sequence). CDR3 coding DNA: TGTGCCAGCAGCTTGGGGTTGGACTATGGCTACACCTTC. Encoded protein: CASSLGLDYGYTF.

V is TRBV5-4 and J is TRBJ1-2, with D tentatively TRBD1 (6 bases). Germline V lookup: CDR1 SGHNT, CDR2 YYREEE (reference sequence). This CDR3 has 13 residues. With 4 bases removed from V and 3 bases from J, the gap between germline ends came to 10 bases. The CDR3 DNA is TGTGCCAGCAGCCCACGACAGGACTATGGCTACACCTTC. This gives the protein CASSPRQDYGYTF. Complete variable domain (other parts from reference TRBV5-4 and TRBJ1-2): ETGVTQSPTHLIKTRGQQVTLRCSSQSGHNTVSWYQQALGQGPQFIFQYYREEENGRGNFPPRFSGLQFPNYSSELNVNALELDDSALYLCASSPRQDYGYTFGSGTRLTVV.

This clone was seen once. This rearrangement joins TRBV5-6 to TRBJ1-2; no definite D call. The germline V gene encodes CDR1 SGHDT and CDR2 YYEEEE. Trimming cost V 2 bases and J 0 bases, with 11 bases left between them. This CDR3 spans 15 amino acids. DNA of the CDR3: TGTGCCAGCAGCTTCCGTCGCGCAGCTAACTATGGCTACACCTTC. Translating it yields CASSFRRAANYGYTF.

This chain connects TRBV4-1 to TRBJ2-7; the D call may be TRBD1 or TRBD2 (7 bases each). Germline V gene sequence: CDR1 MGHRA, CDR2 YSYEKL. The CDR3 loop spans 15 amino acids. V shed 4 bases and J shed 4 bases, with 17 bases lying between them. CDR3 residues: CASSPGRGGSYEQYF. In DNA form, the CDR3 reads TGCGCCAGCAGCCCAGGCAGGGGGGGTTCATACGAGCAGTACTTC.

This chain links TRBV30 with TRBJ1-1; D not resolved. V was clipped by 0 bases and J by 0 bases, with 11 bases between them. The CDR3 loop spans 15 amino acids. Germline CDR1 is GTSNPN and CDR2 is SVGIG (reference sequence). CDR3 bases: TGTGCCTGGAGTGTATTTCTCGGACTGAACACTGAAGCTTTCTTT. Encoded protein: CAWSVFLGLNTEAFF.